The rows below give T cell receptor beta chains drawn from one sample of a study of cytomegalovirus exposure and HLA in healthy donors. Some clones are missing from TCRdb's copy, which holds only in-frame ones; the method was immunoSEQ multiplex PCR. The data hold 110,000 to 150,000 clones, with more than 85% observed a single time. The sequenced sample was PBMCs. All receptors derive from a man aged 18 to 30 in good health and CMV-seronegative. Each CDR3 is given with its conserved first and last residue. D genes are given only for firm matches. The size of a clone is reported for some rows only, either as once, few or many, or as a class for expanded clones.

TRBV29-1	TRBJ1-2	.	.	TGCAGCGTTGAAAAAACAGGGGGCTACACCTTC	CSVEKTGGYTF
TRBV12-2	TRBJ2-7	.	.	.	CASKQEYPCEQYF
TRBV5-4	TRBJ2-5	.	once	TGTGCCGGCAGCTGGGCCGGAGGACCCCAAGAGACCCAGTACTTC	CAGSWAGGPQETQYF
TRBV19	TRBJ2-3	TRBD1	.	TGTGCCTCCAGGGACAGGGGGCATGCTAGCACAGATACGCAGTATTTT	CASRDRGHASTDTQYF
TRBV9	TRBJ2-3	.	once	TGTGCCAGCAGCGTAGGAGGCGTCAGAGTTGATACGCAGTATTTT	CASSVGGVRVDTQYF
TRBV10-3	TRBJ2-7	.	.	TGTGCCATCAGTGAGTCCTTACAGATCTACGAGCAGTACTTC	CAISESLQIYEQYF
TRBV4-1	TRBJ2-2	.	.	TGCGCCAGCAGCCAAGATAAGGGTGGGGCCAACACCGGGGAGCTGTTTTTT	CASSQDKGGANTGELFF
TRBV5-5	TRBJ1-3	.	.	TGTGCCAGCAGCTTGAAGGCAGGCTCTGGAAACACCATATATTTT	CASSLKAGSGNTIYF
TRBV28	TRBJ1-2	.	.	TGTGCCAGCAGTTTAGGCCCTAACTATGGCTACACCTTC	CASSLGPNYGYTF
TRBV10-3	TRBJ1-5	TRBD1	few	TGTGCCATCAGTGAGGGACAGGGGGCAGGGAATCAGCCCCAGCATTTT	CAISEGQGAGNQPQHF
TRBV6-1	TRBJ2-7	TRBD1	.	TGTGCCAGCACAGGACAGGGCTACGAGCAGTACTTC	CASTGQGYEQYF
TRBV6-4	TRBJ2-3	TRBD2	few	TGTGCCAGCAGTGACTCAGCGGGAGGGCCAGATACGCAGTATTTT	CASSDSAGGPDTQYF
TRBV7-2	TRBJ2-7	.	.	TGTGCCAGCAGCTTAGGTGGGGGGTCCCCCTACGAGCAGTACTTC	CASSLGGGSPYEQYF
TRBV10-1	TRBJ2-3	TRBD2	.	TGCGCCAGCAGTGAGTCGAGCGCGGGCTTAGCGGGCTATACGCAGTATTTT	CASSESSAGLAGYTQYF
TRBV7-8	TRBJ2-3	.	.	TGTGCCAGCAGCTTAGCCCAGGGGGGCTGGGGCACAGATACGCAGTATTTT	CASSLAQGGWGTDTQYF
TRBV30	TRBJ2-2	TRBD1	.	TGTGCCTGGGGGACAGATCGCACCGGGGAGCTGTTTTTT	CAWGTDRTGELFF
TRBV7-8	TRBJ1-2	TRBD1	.	TGTGCCAGCAGCGCAACCCCTCAGACAGGGAACGACTATGGCTACACCTTC	CASSATPQTGNDYGYTF
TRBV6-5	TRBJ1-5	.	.	TGTGCCACCAGACAGGATGTTAGCAATCAGCCCCAGCATTTT	CATRQDVSNQPQHF
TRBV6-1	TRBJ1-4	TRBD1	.	TGTGCCAGCAGTGACGGACAGGGAGGCGAAAAACTGTTTTTT	CASSDGQGGEKLFF
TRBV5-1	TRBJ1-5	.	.	TGCGCCAGCAGCTTACGAGGCAATCAGCCCCAGCATTTT	CASSLRGNQPQHF
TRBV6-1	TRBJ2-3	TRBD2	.	TGTGCCAGCAGTGAAGCCGGCGGGGGTCTGCCGGTGGCGCAGTATTTT	CASSEAGGGLPVAQYF
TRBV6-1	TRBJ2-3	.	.	TGTGCCAGCAGTGCTCGGACAGATACGCAGTATTTT	CASSARTDTQYF
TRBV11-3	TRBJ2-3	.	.	TGTGCCAGCAGCTCGACGGGTCAAGATACGCAGTATTTT	CASSSTGQDTQYF
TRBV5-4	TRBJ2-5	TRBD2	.	TGTGCCAGCAGCTTCTCCGGGACTAGCGGGGAGACCCAGTACTTC	CASSFSGTSGETQYF
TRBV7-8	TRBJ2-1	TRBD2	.	TGTGCCAGCAGCTTTCCCGGTCTAGCGGGAGACAATGAGCAGTTCTTC	CASSFPGLAGDNEQFF
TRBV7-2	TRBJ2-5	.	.	TGTGCCAGCAGCTTAGTAACAGGGAAAGAGACCCAGTACTTC	CASSLVTGKETQYF
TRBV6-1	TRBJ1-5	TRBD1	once	TGTGCCAGCAACCAAGACAGGGGGGGTCAGCCCCAGCATTTT	CASNQDRGGQPQHF
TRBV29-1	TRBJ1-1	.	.	TGCAGCGTTGAATTGCGGGCTCCTAACACTGAAGCTTTCTTT	CSVELRAPNTEAFF
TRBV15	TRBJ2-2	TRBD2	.	TGTGCCACCAGCAGAGGCCCTGTGACTAGCGGGGTAGCCGGGGAGCTGTTTTTT	CATSRGPVTSGVAGELFF
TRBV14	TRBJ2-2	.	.	TGTGCCAGCAGCCATCGGTCTCTGAACACCGGGGAGCTGTTTTTT	CASSHRSLNTGELFF
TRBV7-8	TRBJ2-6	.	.	TGTGCCACGATAGGGGCCGGGGCCAACGTCCTGACTTTC	CATIGAGANVLTF
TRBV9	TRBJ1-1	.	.	TGTGCCAGCAGCGTAGGGGGGCACCCGGGCACTGAAGCTTTCTTT	CASSVGGHPGTEAFF
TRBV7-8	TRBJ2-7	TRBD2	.	TGTGCCAGCAGCTTCCCCTTGGGACTAGCGGGGGCGTACTCCTACGAGCAGTACTTC	CASSFPLGLAGAYSYEQYF
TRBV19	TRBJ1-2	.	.	TGTGCCAGTAGTATAGAGGAACAGGGACCCATCTATGGCTACACCTTC	CASSIEEQGPIYGYTF
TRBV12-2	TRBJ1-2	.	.	TGTGCAAGTCGCTTAGAAGAGGGTAGGAACTATGGCTACACCTTC	CASRLEEGRNYGYTF
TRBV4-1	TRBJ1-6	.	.	TGCGCCAGCAGCCAAGATGGGGACTATTCACCCCTCCACTTT	CASSQDGDYSPLHF
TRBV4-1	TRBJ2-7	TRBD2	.	TGCGCCAGCAGCCAAGACCGGCAACTAGCGGCTACACCCTACGAGCAGTACTTC	CASSQDRQLAATPYEQYF
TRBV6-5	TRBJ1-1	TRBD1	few	TGTGCCAGCAGTTACGGGACAGGACGCACTGAAGCTTTCTTT	CASSYGTGRTEAFF
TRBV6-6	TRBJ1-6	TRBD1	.	TGTGCCAGCAGTTCCGGGACAGGCAAGAATAATTCACCCCTCCACTTT	CASSSGTGKNNSPLHF
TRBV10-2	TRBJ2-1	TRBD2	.	TGCGCCAGCAGTGAGTTCGGGACTAGCGGGTACAATGAGCAGTTCTTC	CASSEFGTSGYNEQFF
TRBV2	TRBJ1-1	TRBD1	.	TGTGCCAGCAGTTTTACCGGGACAGGGAACACTGAAGCTTTCTTT	CASSFTGTGNTEAFF
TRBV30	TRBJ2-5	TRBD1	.	TGTGCCTGGAGTGGACAGGGTCAAGAGACCCAGTACTTC	CAWSGQGQETQYF
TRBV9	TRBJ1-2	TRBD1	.	TGTGCCAGCAGCGTGGACAAGGACAGGGCGAACTATGGCTACACCTTC	CASSVDKDRANYGYTF
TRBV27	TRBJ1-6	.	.	TGTGCCAGCAGTTCAGGGGTACTGAATAATTCACCCCTCCACTTT	CASSSGVLNNSPLHF
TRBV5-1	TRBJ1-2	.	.	TGCGCCAGCAGCTTGGCCGGTGCAATGGGCTACACCTTC	CASSLAGAMGYTF
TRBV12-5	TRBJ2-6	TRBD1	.	TGTGCTAGTGGCTCCTGGGGACAGGCTGACTCTGGGGCCAACGTCCTGACTTTC	CASGSWGQADSGANVLTF
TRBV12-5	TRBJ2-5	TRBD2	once	TGTGCTAGTGGTTTCGGGGGGACGCCGGGGAGAGAGACCCAGTACTTC	CASGFGGTPGRETQYF
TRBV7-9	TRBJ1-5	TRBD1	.	TGTGCCAGCAGCTCGGGACAGGGGGCAAGACAGCCCCAGCATTTT	CASSSGQGARQPQHF